One and the same sample provided the 6 T cell receptor beta chains below, sequenced in a study of blood T cell repertoires in COVID-19. Method: immunoSEQ multiplex PCR; TCRdb's copy keeps in-frame clones and lacks some. The repertoire includes approximately 200,000 clones, more than 75% of them detected once, and 18% sits in the top ten. The material sequenced was peripheral blood. These TCRs come from a person aged 65 to 79 with COVID-19, enrolled during active disease.

The chain employs TRBV6-6 and TRBJ2-1, with 9 nucleotides matching TRBD2. Germline CDR1 reads MNHNY; CDR2 reads SVGAGI (reference sequence). Trimming removed 7 bases from V and 1 base from J; junction bases left unmatched: 5. The CDR3 is 15 residues long. CDR3 protein: CASTPTSGSYNEQFF. For the CDR3, the DNA is TGTGCCAGCACTCCTACTAGCGGGTCCTACAATGAGCAGTTCTTC.

V and J are TRBV6-6 and TRBJ2-7; the D gene is possibly TRBD2 (6 bases). Deletions cut 6 bases from V and 5 bases from J, with 17 bases between. Germline CDR1 reads MNHNY; CDR2 reads SVGAGI (reference sequence). The CDR3 length is 14 residues. The CDR3 loop reads CASRLRAGYDEQYF. The CDR3 DNA reads as TGTGCCAGCAGGCTACGGGCGGGGTATGACGAGCAGTACTTC.

V and J are TRBV9 and TRBJ2-2; maybe TRBD2 (6 bases). Trimming took 2 bases from V and 7 from J, leaving 15 bases between them. This CDR3 is 15 amino acids long. Germline loops: CDR1 SGDLS, CDR2 YYNGEE. DNA for the CDR3: TGTGCCAGCAGCGTTAGACTAGAACGGGGCGGGGAGCTGTTTTTT. Protein sequence: CASSVRLERGGELFF.

This clone was seen a handful of times. DNA for the CDR3: TGTGCCAGCAGCCAGGGACACTTACCCCTCCACTTT. This gives the protein CASSQGHLPLHF. The rearrangement links TRBV5-5 to TRBJ1-6; tentatively, D is TRBD1 (6 bases). Germline V gene sequence: CDR1 SGHKS, CDR2 YYEKEE (reference sequence). The CDR3 spans 12 residues. V was pared by 4 bases and J by 12 bases, with 11 bases between.

The rearrangement links TRBV5-6 to TRBJ1-1, with 7 positions matching TRBD1. V trimming: 2 bases; J trimming: 0 bases; junction bases outside the gene matches: 1. This CDR3 has 14 residues. The germline CDR1 and CDR2 sequences are SGHDT and YYEEEE. The CDR3 nucleotides read TGTGCCAGCAGCTTTGACAGGGTGAACACTGAAGCTTTCTTT. Its translation: CASSFDRVNTEAFF.

A single count supports this clone. This chain connects TRBV5-1 to TRBJ1-3; a possible D gene is TRBD1 (6 bases). Germline loops: CDR1 SGHRS, CDR2 YFSETQ. V dropped 1 base and J dropped 3 bases, with 11 bases sitting between them. This CDR3 is built from 15 residues. Here the CDR3 reads CASSLMGAFGNTIYF. The CDR3 DNA sequence: TGCGCCAGCAGCTTGATGGGGGCCTTTGGAAACACCATATATTTT.